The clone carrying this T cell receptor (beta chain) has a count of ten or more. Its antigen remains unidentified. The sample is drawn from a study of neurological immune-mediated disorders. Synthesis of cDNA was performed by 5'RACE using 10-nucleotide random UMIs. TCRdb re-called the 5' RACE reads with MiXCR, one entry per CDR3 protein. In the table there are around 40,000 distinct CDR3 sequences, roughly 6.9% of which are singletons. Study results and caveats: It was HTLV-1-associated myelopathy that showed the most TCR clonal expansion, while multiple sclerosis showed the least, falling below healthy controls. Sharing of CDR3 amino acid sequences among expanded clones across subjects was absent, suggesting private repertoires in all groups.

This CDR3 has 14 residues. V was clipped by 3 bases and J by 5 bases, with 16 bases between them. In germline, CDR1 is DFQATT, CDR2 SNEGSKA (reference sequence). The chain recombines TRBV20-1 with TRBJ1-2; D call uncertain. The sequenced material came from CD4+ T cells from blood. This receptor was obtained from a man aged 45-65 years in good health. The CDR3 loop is CSARRSGSEYGYTF. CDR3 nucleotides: TGCAGTGCTAGGCGAAGCGGGAGTGAATATGGCTACACCTTC.